This T cell receptor beta chain was sequenced for a study of T-cell reconstitution after alpha-beta-depleted transplantation in children. The study's findings and limits: Once a year had passed after transplant, T-cell counts and diversity came mostly from newly produced T cells. Two months or so post-transplant, alpha-beta T cells reportedly derived from several hundred expanded graft clones.

This clonotype was seen only a few times. Its cognate antigen is unknown. TCRbeta library construction was performed incorporating unique molecular identifiers. TCRdb ran MiXCR on the PCR reads and lists one entry per CDR3 protein. This sample yields 250,000 to 400,000 distinct CDR3 sequences, of which 23% are seen a single time; 11% belongs to the top ten. This CDR3 has 15 residues. Germline trimming cut 3 bases from V and 9 bases from J; bases unmatched to any gene: 8. J is TRBJ2-5 and V is TRBV12-3 or TRBV12-4; TRBD2 agrees at 12 bases. The sequence came from a male patient under 18 who had a stem cell transplant for acute lymphoblastic leukemia, so the T cells may come from the graft donor. The material was PBMCs, mostly from graft donor cells, obtained 180 days after TCRalphabeta/CD19-depleted stem cell transplant. DNA for the CDR3: TGTGCCAGCAGTTTTAGGACTAGCGGGATGAGTCCCCAGTACTTC. Translating it yields CASSFRTSGMSPQYF.